This T cell receptor beta chain was profiled in a study of T-cell memory formation after mild COVID-19. With V trimmed by 1 base and J by 5 bases, 7 bases remained unmatched. Per the germline V gene, CDR1 is MGHDK and CDR2 is SYGVNS. The CDR3 has 15 residues. About this clonotype itself: Its specificity is not known.

Amplification by 5'RACE using constant-segment primers produced TCR alpha and TCR beta cDNA libraries that carried sample barcodes and UMIs. Using its own MiXCR run on the 5' RACE reads, TCRdb lists one record per CDR3 protein. Among 250,000 to 350,000 distinct CDR3 sequences listed, approximately 15% were seen once. Study-wide points: Memory cells collected pre-infection included some clones that later responded, suggesting cross-reactive memory joined. Whereas later expanders leaned CD4+, clones contracting day 15 to 85 showed a balanced CD4/CD8 makeup.

The clonotype comes from a man aged 18 to 30 who had mild COVID-19 (a few samples of this study predate the infection). Cell type and time point are not known. Sequenced input: PBMCs or a T cell subset sorted from them (not recorded which). The rearrangement uses TRBV25-1 and TRBJ2-5, with 7 bases lining up with TRBD2. This CDR3 reads CASSELERGQETQYF. The CDR3 DNA sequence: TGTGCCAGCAGTGAATTGGAGCGGGGTCAGGAGACCCAGTACTTC.